Listed below are T cell receptor beta chains from one sample, sequenced in a study of shared T cell receptors in the human thymus. Profiled with immunoSEQ multiplex PCR; TCRdb holds only in-frame clones, not every one. Of over 350,000 clones listed, approximately 95% were seen once; the top ten hold approximately 0.02%. The specimen sequenced was thymocytes. The receptors stem from a human donor. CDR3s include the opening cysteine and the closing phenylalanine or tryptophan. The order of the fields is D gene, V gene, J gene, clone size, CDR3 DNA, CDR3 protein. D genes are given only for firm matches. Not every row has a clone size; where given, it reads once, few, many or a size class.

TRBD1	TRBV5-1	TRBJ2-1	.	TGCGCCAGCAGCTTTAGTCGGGACAGGGTGCCTACCTACAATGAGCAGTTCTTC	CASSFSRDRVPTYNEQFF
TRBD2	TRBV28	TRBJ2-1	.	TGTGCCAGCAACCCCCACCCCCTGGCGGGAGACTACAATGAGCAGTTCTTC	CASNPHPLAGDYNEQFF
TRBD2	TRBV28	TRBJ2-3	.	TGTGCCAGCAGTTTAGCGGGAGGGCCATTAGATACGCAGTATTTT	CASSLAGGPLDTQYF
.	TRBV29-1	TRBJ2-1	.	TGCAGCGTTGTAGGGTCTTCCTACAATGAGCAGTTCTTC	CSVVGSSYNEQFF
.	TRBV5-1	TRBJ2-1	.	TGCGCCAGCAGGCTCTCTTCCTACAATGAGCAGTTCTTC	CASRLSSYNEQFF
TRBD1	TRBV5-6	TRBJ1-5	.	TGTGCCAGCAGCCGGGCATTGACGGGACAGGGGGGGAGTCAGCCCCAGCATTTT	CASSRALTGQGGSQPQHF
TRBD2	TRBV6-4	TRBJ2-1	.	TGTGCCAGCAGCGCGGGACTAGCGGGAGGGCCTTCCTACAATGAGCAGTTCTTC	CASSAGLAGGPSYNEQFF
.	TRBV7-3	TRBJ2-3	.	TGTGCCAGCAGCTTCCTTGGCATAAACACAGATACGCAGTATTTT	CASSFLGINTDTQYF
TRBD2	TRBV5-4	TRBJ2-3	.	TGTGCCAGCAGCTCGACTAGCGGGAGGCTGAATACGCAGTATTTT	CASSSTSGRLNTQYF
TRBD2	TRBV5-1	TRBJ2-1	.	TGCGCCAGCAACTCACTAGCGGGAGAGATGAATGAGCAGTTCTTC	CASNSLAGEMNEQFF
.	TRBV5-1	TRBJ2-4	.	TGCGCCAGCAGCTTGGCGTTTAGCAGAGGGATAGCCAAAAACATTCAGTACTTC	CASSLAFSRGIAKNIQYF
TRBD1	TRBV14	TRBJ1-4	.	TGTGCCAGCAGCCAAGACCGGACAGGGTGGGGTGAAAAACTGTTTTTT	CASSQDRTGWGEKLFF
.	TRBV11-3	TRBJ2-1	.	TGTGCCAGCAGCTTAGACCCTTGTAGGGCTAATGAGCAGTTCTTC	CASSLDPCRANEQFF
.	TRBV28	TRBJ1-4	.	TGTGCCAGCAGTCCGGGAAAGCGCAATGAAAAACTGTTTTTT	CASSPGKRNEKLFF
.	TRBV10-3	TRBJ1-1	.	TGTGCCATCAGTGTTAGGGACGGAGGGGACACTGAAGCTTTCTTT	CAISVRDGGDTEAFF
TRBD2	TRBV13	TRBJ2-1	.	TGTGCCAGCAGCTTAGAAAGCGGGAGGTGGAATGAGCAGTTCTTC	CASSLESGRWNEQFF
TRBD2	TRBV14	TRBJ2-2	.	TGTGCCAGCAGCCAAGAGTATGGAGCTAGCGGGAGGGCCAGGAACACCGGGGAGCTGTTTTTT	CASSQEYGASGRARNTGELFF
.	TRBV6-5	TRBJ2-7	.	TGTGCCAGCAGCCCCGGTCGATGGGGCTACGAGCAGTACTTC	CASSPGRWGYEQYF
TRBD1	TRBV18	TRBJ2-7	.	TGTGCCAGCTCACCGGGACAGGGGGCGGGCGAGCAGTACTTC	CASSPGQGAGEQYF
.	TRBV5-6	TRBJ2-1	.	TGTGCCAGCAGTTACTTCTCGAGCTCCTACAATGAGCAGTTCTTC	CASSYFSSSYNEQFF
TRBD2	TRBV4-3	TRBJ2-7	.	TGCGCCAGCAGCCAAGAATCTAGCGGGATGGGAGCCTACGAGCAGTACTTC	CASSQESSGMGAYEQYF
TRBD2	TRBV6-6	TRBJ2-7	.	TGTGCCAGCAGTTACGGACTAGCGGGAAACTACGAGCAGTACTTC	CASSYGLAGNYEQYF
.	TRBV5-1	TRBJ2-1	.	TGCGCCAGCAGCGAGGGACGGAAATCCTACAATGAGCAGTTCTTC	CASSEGRKSYNEQFF
.	TRBV4-3	TRBJ1-1	once	TGCGCCAGCAGCCAAGAATCGACTCACACTGAAGCTTTCTTT	CASSQESTHTEAFF
.	TRBV15	TRBJ1-1	.	TGTGCCACCAGCAGGGAGGGGCGGGGGCACACTGAAGCTTTCTTT	CATSREGRGHTEAFF
.	TRBV11-3	TRBJ2-3	.	TGTGCCAGCAGCCCGCGCCCGGGAGATACGCAGTATTTT	CASSPRPGDTQYF
.	TRBV4-1	TRBJ1-2	once	TGCGCCAGCAGCCATGCAAGTAGTCTTAACTATGGCTACACCTTC	CASSHASSLNYGYTF
.	TRBV2	TRBJ2-1	.	TGTGCCACCTCCGGGGGGCCTACCAATGAGCAGTTCTTC	CATSGGPTNEQFF
TRBD2	TRBV5-8	TRBJ2-1	.	TGTGCCAGCAGCTCCCACCCCCGACTAGCGGGAAAAGATGAGCAGTTCTTC	CASSSHPRLAGKDEQFF
.	TRBV12-5	TRBJ2-6	.	TGTGCTAGTGGTTTGGATCCCGGGACTCACTCCTCTGGGGCCAACGTCCTGACTTTC	CASGLDPGTHSSGANVLTF
.	TRBV13	TRBJ2-7	.	TGTGCCAGCAGCTTAGTTGGGCAGGGAGATTCCTACGAGCAGTACTTC	CASSLVGQGDSYEQYF
TRBD2	TRBV18	TRBJ2-7	.	TGTGCCAGCTCACCAGGGACTAGCGGGAGTGACGAGCAGTACTTC	CASSPGTSGSDEQYF
TRBD1	TRBV6-1	TRBJ1-1	.	TGTGCCAGCAGTGAGTCGGGACAGGGGGCCCCGGTAACTTTCTTT	CASSESGQGAPVTFF
.	TRBV5-4	TRBJ2-5	.	TGTGCCAGCAGCTTGGAGAGGGAGGAGACCCAGTACTTC	CASSLEREETQYF
.	TRBV27	TRBJ1-4	.	TGTGCCAGCAGTTTATCCCATCAACAGGGTACTAATGAAAAACTGTTTTTT	CASSLSHQQGTNEKLFF
TRBD2	TRBV10-1	TRBJ2-7	.	TGCGCCAGCAGTGAGTCGATAGGTGCTTTCTCTCGGCGGGAGGCGGGCGAGCAGTACTTC	CASSESIGAFSRREAGEQYF
.	TRBV28	TRBJ2-1	.	TGTGCCAGCAGTTTGCAAGCTTACAATGAGCAGTTCTTC	CASSLQAYNEQFF
.	TRBV6-1	TRBJ1-3	.	TGTGCCAGCAGCGACTCTGGAAACACCATATATTTT	CASSDSGNTIYF
.	TRBV28	TRBJ2-7	.	TGTGCCAGCAAGGGCGTAAGTCCCCCCCTCTACGAGCAGTACTTC	CASKGVSPPLYEQYF
.	TRBV5-1	TRBJ2-3	.	TGCGCCAGCAGCTTGCCTCGGACTCGCACAGATACGCAGTATTTT	CASSLPRTRTDTQYF
TRBD1	TRBV4-3	TRBJ2-7	.	TGCGCCAGCAGCCAAGAAATTTCGGACAGGGCTCTGTACGAGCAGTACTTC	CASSQEISDRALYEQYF
.	TRBV7-9	TRBJ2-7	.	TGTGCCAGCAGCTTTCTAGGCGGGCTCGCTAGTGAGCAGTACTTC	CASSFLGGLASEQYF
.	TRBV30	TRBJ2-6	.	TGTGCCTGGCGACAGGTTTCTGGGGCCAACGTCCTGACTTTC	CAWRQVSGANVLTF
TRBD1	TRBV11-2	TRBJ2-7	.	TGTGCCAGCAGCGCGAGACAGGGGCCCTCCTACGAGCAGTACTTC	CASSARQGPSYEQYF
.	TRBV7-9	TRBJ2-1	.	TGTGCCAGCAGCCCCTTCTCCTACAATGAGCAGTTCTTC	CASSPFSYNEQFF
.	TRBV5-6	TRBJ2-7	once	TGTGCCAGCAGCTGGGGCCGCGAGCAGTACTTC	CASSWGREQYF
TRBD1	TRBV4-1	TRBJ2-7	.	TGCGCCAGCAGCCAAACTGGACAGGGGGATGTCTACGAGCAGTACTTC	CASSQTGQGDVYEQYF
.	TRBV7-2	TRBJ2-2	.	TGTGCCAGCAGCTTATACGGGCGAACGAACACCGGGGAGCTGTTTTTT	CASSLYGRTNTGELFF
.	TRBV25-1	TRBJ1-5	.	TGTGCCAGCAGTGAAGGGGGGGGATTCTATCAGCCCCAGCATTTT	CASSEGGGFYQPQHF
TRBD2	TRBV5-1	TRBJ2-1	.	TGCGCCAGCAGCTGGGACTCCAACACCGGGACTAGCGGGGCGCCAGGGTTCTTC	CASSWDSNTGTSGAPGFF
TRBD1	TRBV4-2	TRBJ2-4	once	TGTGCCAGCAGCATAGACAGGGTAGCCAAAAACATTCAGTACTTC	CASSIDRVAKNIQYF
TRBD2	TRBV4-1	TRBJ2-5	.	TGCGCCAGCAGCCCGCAGGCGGGAGGGGTGACCCAGTACTTC	CASSPQAGGVTQYF
.	TRBV27	TRBJ2-2	.	TGTGCCAGCAGCTTAGACACAAACACCGGGGAGCTGTTTTTT	CASSLDTNTGELFF
.	TRBV30	TRBJ2-2	.	TGTGCCTGGAGTAGCTTCGTTGGGGGGACAGAAAACACCGGGGAGCTGTTTTTT	CAWSSFVGGTENTGELFF
TRBD1	TRBV18	TRBJ2-3	.	TGTGCCAGCTCTCTAATCCCCGGGACAGGGGTAACAGATACGCAGTATTTT	CASSLIPGTGVTDTQYF
.	TRBV6-5	TRBJ2-1	.	TGTGCCAGCAGGGACGGGAATGAGCAGTTCTTC	CASRDGNEQFF
.	TRBV7-9	TRBJ1-3	.	TGTGCCAGCAGCTTTGATGAGCGGGTAGTTGGAAACACCATATATTTT	CASSFDERVVGNTIYF
.	TRBV5-6	TRBJ1-4	.	TGTGCCAGCAACTATCGACAGTCTATAAATGAAAAACTGTTTTTT	CASNYRQSINEKLFF
.	TRBV9	TRBJ2-7	.	TGTGCCAGCAGCGTAGCCACCGGGACGTATTACGAGCAGTACTTC	CASSVATGTYYEQYF